Presented here are 23 T cell receptor beta chains from one specimen sequenced in a study of monozygotic twins with inflammatory bowel disease. TCRdb re-called the 5' RACE reads and catalogs CDR3 proteins one per entry, DNA excluded. The sample table includes approximately 200,000 distinct CDR3 sequences. The sequenced sample consisted of blood. The receptors here all came from a human donor with ulcerative colitis or Crohn's disease, or a healthy co-twin of an affected twin (not recorded which).

The V gene is TRBV20-1, the J gene TRBJ2-7; TCRdb returns TRBD2, unconfirmable since there is no DNA. The CDR3 length is 14 residues. Germline V gene data show CDR1 as DFQATT and CDR2 as SNEGSKA (reference sequence). This chain's CDR3 is CSARGEVGALEQYF.

The chain carries TRBV14 and TRBJ1-2; checking the TCRdb D call of TRBD1 is not possible without DNA. The CDR3 spans 13 residues. Germline values: CDR1 SGHDN, CDR2 FVKESK. The CDR3 protein is CASSQDRRGGYTF.

The chain combines TRBV19 with TRBJ2-7; TCRdb selects TRBD1, and the lack of DNA leaves this call unchecked. Per the germline V gene, CDR1 is LNHDA and CDR2 is SQIVND (reference sequence). This CDR3 is 14 amino acids long. The CDR3 loop reads CATSDRGGSYEQYF.

V usage is TRBV18 and J usage is TRBJ2-3. CDR1 and CDR2 (germline): KGHSH, LQKENI. The CDR3 is 16 amino acids. This CDR3 is CASSPSGVRGTDTQYF. The whole variable domain, filled in from reference TRBV18 and TRBJ2-3, reads NAGVMQNPRHLVRRRGQEARLRCSPMKGHSHVYWYRQLPEEGLKFMVYLQKENIIDESGMPKERFSAEFPKEGPSILRIQQVVRGDSAAYFCASSPSGVRGTDTQYFGPGTRLTVL.

The chain joins TRBV6-6 to TRBJ1-1; there is no DNA to check the TCRdb D call of TRBD1. Germline CDR1 and CDR2: MNHNY and SVGAGI (reference sequence). The CDR3 runs 14 residues. The chain's CDR3 is CASSYLTGGTEAFF.

This chain links TRBV18 with TRBJ2-1; TCRdb lists TRBD1, though no DNA is available to test this call. CDR1 is KGHSH, CDR2 LQKENI, per germline. The CDR3 consists of 16 residues. CDR3 amino acids: CASSPPGQSSYNEQFF.

The chain uses TRBV3-1 and TRBJ2-5. The CDR3 contains 15 residues. Germline-derived CDR1 and CDR2 are LGHDT and YNNKEL (reference sequence). The CDR3 loop is CASSLPRTFSGTQYF.

The chain couples TRBV10-3 to TRBJ2-3; the D call from TCRdb, TRBD1, cannot be confirmed without DNA. Germline V gene data show CDR1 as ENHRY and CDR2 as SYGVKD. This CDR3 comprises 15 residues. The CDR3 here is CAISERTVGTDTQYF.

The V gene is TRBV5-6, the J gene TRBJ2-1; TCRdb's D call of TRBD1 is untestable without DNA. CDR3 length: 15 amino acids. Germline V lookup: CDR1 SGHDT, CDR2 YYEEEE. CDR3 residues: CASFLGQGPYNEQFF.

The CDR3 loop is CASSFIREVTEAFF. This chain connects TRBV6-5 to TRBJ1-1. The V gene's germline CDR1 is MNHEY and CDR2 SVGAGI. This CDR3 comprises 14 residues.

The rearrangement uses TRBV2 and TRBJ2-7. The CDR3 sequence is 12 residues long. CDR1 is SNHLY, CDR2 FYNNEI, per germline. The CDR3 region is CASSVTDYEQYF.

The chain's CDR3 is CASVLKAGGTDTQYF. The chain uses TRBV5-1 and TRBJ2-3. The CDR3 runs 15 residues. Germline-derived CDR1 and CDR2 are SGHRS and YFSETQ.

The genes are TRBV27 and TRBJ1-6; no DNA is available, so the TRBD1 call from TCRdb remains unchecked. Germline V gene sequence: CDR1 MNHEY, CDR2 SMNVEV (reference sequence). This CDR3 has 19 amino acids. CDR3 loop: CASSLKGAFSFSYNSPLHF.

The rearrangement uses TRBV9 and TRBJ1-2. The CDR3 runs 13 residues. Germline-derived CDR1 and CDR2 are SGDLS and YYNGEE. CDR3 region: CASSVEQNYGYTF.

V is TRBV11-2 and J is TRBJ1-6; TCRdb lists TRBD1, though no DNA is available to test this call. The germline gives CDR1 SGHAT, CDR2 FQNNGV. The CDR3 has 18 amino acids. CDR3 sequence: CASSLVFRAGTGAPPLHF. The full variable domain, in which reference TRBV11-2 and TRBJ1-6 provide the parts outside the CDR3, is EAGVAQSPRYKIIEKRQSVAFWCNPISGHATLYWYQQILGQGPKLLIQFQNNGVVDDSQLPKDRFSAERLKGVDSTLKIQPAKLEDSAVYLCASSLVFRAGTGAPPLHFGNGTRLTVT.

This chain joins TRBV15 and TRBJ2-3; TCRdb outputs TRBD2, but without DNA this stays unchecked. Germline CDR1 and CDR2: LNHNV and YYDKDF (reference sequence). The CDR3 has 15 amino acids. CDR3 region: CATSLTSGAWDTQYF.

The chain has TRBV12-5 and TRBJ1-1; TCRdb indicates TRBD1, and absent DNA this call remains unverified. In germline, CDR1 is LGHNT, CDR2 FRNRAP. The CDR3 consists of 13 residues. The CDR3 is CASGSLPRPEAFF.

CDR3 region: CASSFFPSSYNEQFF. This sequence joins TRBV5-8 and TRBJ2-1. The CDR3 is 15 amino acids. Germline V gene lookup returns CDR1 SGHTS and CDR2 YDEGEE.

The chain joins TRBV7-3 to TRBJ2-3. This CDR3 has 11 residues. Germline CDR1 reads SGHTA; CDR2 reads FQGTGA. This chain's CDR3 is CASSSTDTQYF.

V is TRBV27 and J is TRBJ2-3. The germline CDR1 and CDR2 sequences are MNHEY and SMNVEV (reference sequence). This CDR3 spans 13 amino acids. CDR3: CASSFDETDTQYF.

This chain joins TRBV5-1 and TRBJ1-5. This CDR3 is 16 amino acids long. In germline, CDR1 is SGHRS, CDR2 YFSETQ. The CDR3 here is CASSLDALGQHQPQHF.

The V and J genes are TRBV20-1 and TRBJ1-5. Germline CDR1 reads DFQATT; CDR2 reads SNEGSKA (reference sequence). This CDR3 has 14 residues. The CDR3 loop reads CSARRETGNQPQHF.

The chain has TRBV5-1 and TRBJ2-5; TCRdb's D call, TRBD2, is unchecked because there is no DNA. This CDR3 spans 15 amino acids. Germline values: CDR1 SGHRS, CDR2 YFSETQ. The CDR3 here is CASRTGTSTRETQYF.